The source of this TCR beta chain is a study of blood T cell repertoires in COVID-19. The sample holds a few counts of this clone. The repertoire was sequenced with immunoSEQ multiplex PCR; TCRdb's copy has only in-frame clones and lacks some. The sample holds 200,000 or so clones; around 86% are singletons and the top ten take 5.5% to 8%. Per germline, CDR1 MNHEY and CDR2 SVGEGT. This CDR3 is built from 16 residues. The V end lost 6 bases, the J end lost 4 bases, and 22 bases lay between the germline ends. V gene TRBV6-2 or TRBV6-3 combines with J gene TRBJ2-7, with a tentative D call TRBD1 (6 bases). Specimen: peripheral blood. The clonotype originates from a man aged 55 to 70 who had recovered from COVID-19. CDR3 loop: CASSLEGRGYAYEQYF. The CDR3 nucleotides read TGTGCCAGCAGCCTTGAAGGCAGGGGATATGCTTACGAGCAGTACTTC.